The subject of this entry is one T cell receptor beta chain. Its antigen is unknown. Germline CDR1 SNHLY, CDR2 FYNNEI. V gave up 6 bases and J gave up 0 bases, with 14 bases separating them. The CDR3 extends over 15 amino acids. The data belong to a study of blood T cells in healthy people across ages. Notes on the study in general: For the donors, CMV status was unknown and possibly confounded expanded clonotype changes. TCR beta diversity correlated strongly with naive T cell percentage. There were more naive CD4+ cells and higher diversity in long-lived donors than in aged donors.

Sample-barcoded 5' priming and a J-beta primer mix drove a second PCR of roughly 6 to 12 cycles. Each cDNA was tagged by a template-switch adaptor containing 12 random nucleotides. TCRdb passed the 5' RACE reads through MiXCR, listing each CDR3 protein once. The data contain roughly 680,000 distinct CDR3 sequences, roughly 21% of them singletons. The specimen sequenced was blood. The clonotype was recovered from a man aged 70 or older in good health. This chain uses TRBV2 with TRBJ1-1; D remains ambiguous. The CDR3 DNA follows: TGTGCCAGCAGACAAGAGGTTGGGATGAACACTGAAGCTTTCTTT. Translating gives CASRQEVGMNTEAFF. The variable domain in full, with the rest retrieved from reference TRBV2 and TRBJ1-1, is EPEVTQTPSHQVTQMGQEVILRCVPISNHLYFYWYRQILGQKVEFLVSFYNNEISEKSEIFDDQFSVERPDGSNFTLKIRSTKLEDSAMYFCASRQEVGMNTEAFFGQGTRLTVV.